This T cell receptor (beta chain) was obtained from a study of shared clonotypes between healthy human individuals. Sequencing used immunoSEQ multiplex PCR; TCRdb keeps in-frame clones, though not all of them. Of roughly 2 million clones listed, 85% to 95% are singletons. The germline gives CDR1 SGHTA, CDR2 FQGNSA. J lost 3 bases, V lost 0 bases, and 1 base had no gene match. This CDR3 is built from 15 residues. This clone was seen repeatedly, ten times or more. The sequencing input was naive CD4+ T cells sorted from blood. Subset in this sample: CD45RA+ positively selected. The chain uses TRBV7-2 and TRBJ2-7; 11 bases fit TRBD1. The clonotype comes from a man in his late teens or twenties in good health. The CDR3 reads CASSLAGQGVYEQYF. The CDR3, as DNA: TGTGCCAGCAGCTTAGCGGGACAGGGGGTCTACGAGCAGTACTTC.